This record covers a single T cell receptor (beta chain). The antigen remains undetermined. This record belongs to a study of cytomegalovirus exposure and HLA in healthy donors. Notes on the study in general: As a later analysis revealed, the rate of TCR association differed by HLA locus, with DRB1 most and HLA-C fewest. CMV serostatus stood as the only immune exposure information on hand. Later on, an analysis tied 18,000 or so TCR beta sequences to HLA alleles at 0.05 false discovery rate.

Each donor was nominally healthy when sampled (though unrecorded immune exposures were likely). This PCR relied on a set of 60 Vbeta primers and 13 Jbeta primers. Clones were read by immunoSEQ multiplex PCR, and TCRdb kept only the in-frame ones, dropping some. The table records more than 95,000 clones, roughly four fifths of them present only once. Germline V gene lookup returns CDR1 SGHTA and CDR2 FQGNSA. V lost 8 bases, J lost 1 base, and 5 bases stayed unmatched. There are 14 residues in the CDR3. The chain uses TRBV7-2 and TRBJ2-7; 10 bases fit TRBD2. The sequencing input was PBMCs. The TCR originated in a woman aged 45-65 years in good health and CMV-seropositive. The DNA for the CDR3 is TGTGCCAGCGGCTGGACTAGCGGTTCCTACGAGCAGTACTTC. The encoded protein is CASGWTSGSYEQYF.